Below, 26 T cell receptor beta chains from the same sample are listed, as sequenced in a study of T cell responses to AZD1222 COVID-19 vaccine. Sequencing used immunoSEQ multiplex PCR; TCRdb keeps in-frame clones, though not all of them. Of approximately 120,000 clones listed, over 80% were seen once; the top ten hold over 5.5%. The material sequenced was peripheral blood, taken on day 0 of AZD1222 vaccination. The receptors stem from an adult in good health.

This clone was counted a single time. This chain connects TRBV3-1 (or the pseudogene TRBV3-2) to TRBJ2-7; D is possibly TRBD1 (6 bases). Germline CDR1 is LGHDT and CDR2 is YNNKEL (reference sequence). This CDR3 has 14 amino acids. The V end lost 1 base, the J end lost 4 bases, and 11 bases lay between the germline ends. CDR3: CASSQGVRGYEQYF. The CDR3 region has the DNA TGTGCCAGCAGCCAAGGGGTGAGGGGGTACGAGCAGTACTTC.

This chain connects TRBV18 to TRBJ2-3; no firm D call. The V and J ends lost 3 bases and 6 bases respectively, with 10 bases between them. This CDR3 region has 13 residues. Germline CDR1 reads KGHSH; CDR2 reads LQKENI. The CDR3 loop is CASSPGPKDTQYF. The CDR3 DNA is TGTGCCAGCTCACCCGGACCTAAGGATACGCAGTATTTT.

CDR3 DNA sequence: TGTGCCAGCTCACTATCGCGGACAGGGAGCTCTGGAAACACCATATATTTT. Its protein is CASSLSRTGSSGNTIYF. The rearrangement joins TRBV18 to TRBJ1-3; 8 bases fit TRBD1. Germline CDR1 reads KGHSH; CDR2 reads LQKENI. V gave up 4 bases and J gave up 0 bases; unmatched junction bases: 8. The CDR3 loop spans 17 amino acids.

The rearrangement links TRBV5-3 to TRBJ2-1, with 9 bases matching TRBD2. TRBV5-3 is known as an ORF, though its function is uncertain. The ends lost 4 bases at V and 9 bases at J; junction bases unmatched: 8. This CDR3 is built from 14 residues. In DNA form, the CDR3 reads TGTGCCAGAAGCCTGAAACTAGCGGGCATTGAGCAGTTCTTC. Its translation: CARSLKLAGIEQFF.

The chain employs TRBV7-9 and TRBJ2-7, with 10 bases matching TRBD2. V trimming: 5 bases; J trimming: 4 bases; junction bases outside the gene matches: 11. This CDR3 region has 16 residues. Germline CDR1 and CDR2: SEHNR and FQNEAQ (reference sequence). CDR3 sequence: CASSPPGVAGGYEQYF. In DNA form, the CDR3 reads TGTGCCAGCAGCCCTCCCGGGGTAGCGGGAGGATACGAGCAGTACTTC.

The chain couples TRBV7-9 to TRBJ2-5, with 7 bases fitting TRBD1. Looked up from germline, CDR1 is SEHNR and CDR2 is FQNEAQ (reference sequence). The CDR3 extends over 14 amino acids. V was pared by 5 bases and J by 4 bases, with 7 bases of the junction left unmatched. CDR3 amino acids: CASSPRQGSETQYF. The CDR3 bases are TGTGCCAGCAGCCCTAGACAGGGCTCAGAGACCCAGTACTTC.

The chain joins TRBV4-2 to TRBJ2-7; 9 nucleotides match TRBD2. Germline V lookup: CDR1 LGHNA, CDR2 YNFKEQ. The CDR3 length is 16 residues. With V trimmed by 4 bases and J by 0 bases, 7 bases remained unmatched. CDR3 bases: TGTGCCAGCAGCCTGGGACTAGCTGAGAGCTCCTACGAGCAGTACTTC. Translated, it gives CASSLGLAESSYEQYF.

The genes are TRBV5-8 and TRBJ2-5, with D tentatively TRBD1 or TRBD2 (6 bases each). The V end was cut by 2 bases, the J end by 0 bases, with 14 bases between. The CDR3 length is 16 residues. Germline CDR1 reads SGHTS; CDR2 reads YDEGEE. CDR3 protein: CASSLGGRVDQETQYF. The CDR3 DNA sequence: TGTGCCAGCAGCTTAGGGGGGCGCGTGGACCAAGAGACCCAGTACTTC.

The chain links TRBV28 to TRBJ1-5, with TRBD1 matching 9 bases. Per the germline V gene, CDR1 is MDHEN and CDR2 is SYDVKM. CDR3 size: 16 residues. Germline trimming cut 3 bases from V and 6 bases from J; bases unmatched to any gene: 9. The CDR3 reads CASSLLEGQGGQPQHF. DNA of the CDR3: TGTGCCAGCAGTTTGTTAGAGGGACAGGGTGGTCAGCCCCAGCATTTT.

The rearrangement joins TRBV27 to TRBJ2-2; a possible D gene is TRBD1 (6 bases). The CDR3 covers 15 residues. Germline CDR1 reads MNHEY; CDR2 reads SMNVEV (reference sequence). Trimming shortened V by 5 bases and J by 4 bases, and 14 bases separated the two germline ends. This chain's CDR3 is CASSRAAGVTGELFF. In DNA, the CDR3 is TGTGCCAGCAGTCGGGCGGCAGGGGTCACCGGGGAGCTGTTTTTT.

V usage is TRBV12-3 or TRBV12-4 and J usage is TRBJ2-1; tentatively, D is TRBD1 (5 bases). CDR3 size: 12 residues. The V end was cut by 5 bases, the J end by 10 bases, with 12 bases between. The CDR3 spells CASSPSGMEQFF. The CDR3, as DNA: TGTGCCAGCAGTCCCTCAGGGATGGAGCAGTTCTTC.

The J gene is TRBJ1-6, the V gene TRBV30, with 8 bases that match TRBD1. Germline V CDR1 and CDR2: GTSNPN, SVGIG (reference sequence). J gave up 12 bases and V 2 bases, and 6 bases lay outside the gene matches. The CDR3 is 13 amino acids. In DNA form, the CDR3 reads TGTGCCTGGAGTAGGACAGGGTGGGGACCCCTCCACTTT. Translating gives CAWSRTGWGPLHF. Full variable domain (remainder filled in from reference TRBV30 and TRBJ1-6): SQTIHQWPATLVQPVGSPLSLECTVEGTSNPNLYWYRQAAGRGLQLLFYSVGIGQISSEVPQNLSASRPQDRQFILSSKKLLLSDSGFYLCAWSRTGWGPLHFGNGTRLTVT.

The chain employs TRBV5-1 and TRBJ1-2; 11 bases are a match to TRBD1. With V trimmed by 5 bases and J by 7 bases, 7 bases remained unmatched. CDR3 size: 14 residues. The germline gives CDR1 SGHRS, CDR2 YFSETQ. The CDR3 DNA reads TGCGCCAGCAGGCCTGGACAGGGGGCGCCTGGCTACACCTTC. Translating gives CASRPGQGAPGYTF.

V usage is TRBV7-2 and J usage is TRBJ1-2, with a weak D call TRBD1 (5 bases). Germline CDR1 reads SGHTA; CDR2 reads FQGNSA. CDR3 length equals 15 residues. V lost 3 bases, J lost 8 bases, and 19 bases lay in between. The CDR3 nucleotides read TGTGCCAGCAGCTTCACGCGAGGCGGGGGATGGGGCTACACCTTC. This translates into CASSFTRGGGWGYTF.

This clone was seen once. The J gene is TRBJ2-1, the V gene TRBV5-1; TRBD2 is a possible D gene (6 bases). CDR1 is SGHRS and CDR2 is YFSETQ in the germline V gene. The CDR3 sequence is 15 residues long. V lost 0 bases and J 0 bases, leaving 7 bases between the germline ends. In DNA form, the CDR3 reads TGCGCCAGCAGCTTGGGCGGGAACTCCTACAATGAGCAGTTCTTC. As protein: CASSLGGNSYNEQFF.

To note about this clone: Other DNA sequences in this sample translate to the same CDR3. The V and J genes are TRBV27 and TRBJ1-6; 8 bases fit TRBD1. Germline CDR1 and CDR2: MNHEY and SMNVEV (reference sequence). J lost 9 bases, V lost 2 bases, and 3 bases had no gene match. This CDR3 spans 14 amino acids. CDR3 region: CASSLRQGASPLHF. In DNA form, the CDR3 reads TGTGCCAGCAGTTTACGGCAGGGGGCTTCACCCCTCCACTTT.

J is TRBJ2-7 and V is TRBV7-6; D is perhaps TRBD1 or TRBD2 (5 bases each). This CDR3 comprises 13 residues. V lost 4 bases and J 0 bases, leaving 7 bases between the germline ends. Germline V lookup: CDR1 SGHVS, CDR2 FNYEAQ. CDR3 region: CASSWDHSYEQYF. In DNA form, the CDR3 reads TGTGCCAGCAGCTGGGACCACTCCTACGAGCAGTACTTC.

This chain links TRBV11-2 with TRBJ2-5, with 13 nucleotides matching TRBD2. Germline V lookup: CDR1 SGHAT, CDR2 FQNNGV. The V and J ends lost 3 bases and 5 bases, in that order; junction bases with no gene match: 3. The CDR3 spans 15 residues. CDR3 DNA: TGTGCCAGCAGCTTTACTAGCGGGGGGGCGGAGACCCAGTACTTC. Encoded protein: CASSFTSGGAETQYF.

The V gene is TRBV7-7, the J gene TRBJ2-7; tentatively, D is TRBD2 (6 bases). The length of the CDR3 is 14 residues. Germline CDR1 is SSHAT and CDR2 is FNYEAQ (reference sequence). Trimming took off 0 bases at V and 4 bases at J, with 10 bases between the two ends. The CDR3 region has the DNA TGTGCCAGCAGCTTAGCGGGAGGCCCTTACGAGCAGTACTTC. Translating gives CASSLAGGPYEQYF.

The chain recombines TRBV11-3 with TRBJ1-1, with D tentatively TRBD1 (5 bases). Trimming took 6 bases from V and 7 from J, leaving 24 bases between them. Germline V gene lookup returns CDR1 SGHNT and CDR2 YENEEA. The CDR3 covers 16 residues. The CDR3: CASSPRGRRIGYEAFF. CDR3 DNA sequence: TGTGCCAGCAGTCCAAGGGGCCGGAGGATAGGGTATGAAGCTTTCTTT.

The V call is TRBV7-2, the J call TRBJ1-2, with TRBD1 matching 7 bases. CDR1 SGHTA and CDR2 FQGNSA come from the germline V gene. The CDR3 extends over 16 amino acids. V was clipped by 1 base and J by 4 bases; unmatched bases: 9. In nucleotides, the CDR3 is TGTGCCAGCAGCTTAGATCCGACAGGGCTAGGCTATGGCTACACCTTC. Residues: CASSLDPTGLGYGYTF.

The rearrangement links TRBV5-5 to TRBJ2-5, with D tentatively TRBD1 or TRBD2 (5 bases each). The V and J ends lost 3 bases and 5 bases respectively, with 17 bases between them. Per germline, CDR1 SGHKS and CDR2 YYEKEE (reference sequence). The CDR3 loop spans 15 amino acids. The CDR3 region is CASSWKSNEGETQYF. The CDR3 DNA reads as TGTGCCAGCAGCTGGAAGAGTAATGAGGGGGAGACCCAGTACTTC.

The chain couples TRBV7-2 to TRBJ1-3, with unresolved D. V lost 3 bases and J 4 bases, leaving 10 bases between the germline ends. CDR3 length: 14 residues. The germline V gene has CDR1 SGHTA and CDR2 FQGNSA. The DNA of the CDR3 is TGTGCCAGCAGCTTCCAGGTCCCCGGAAACACCATATATTTT. This sequence encodes CASSFQVPGNTIYF.

The chain is built from TRBV28 and TRBJ2-7, with a tentative D call TRBD1 (6 bases). This CDR3 comprises 18 residues. The V end lost 2 bases, the J end lost 5 bases, and 25 bases lay between the germline ends. CDR1 MDHEN and CDR2 SYDVKM come from the germline V gene. DNA for the CDR3: TGTGCCAGCAGTTTACGTCGGAACACAGGGCCCTGGGGTGACGAGCAGTACTTC. Translating it yields CASSLRRNTGPWGDEQYF. Full variable domain (remainder filled in from reference TRBV28 and TRBJ2-7): DVKVTQSSRYLVKRTGEKVFLECVQDMDHENMFWYRQDPGLGLRLIYFSYDVKMKEKGDIPEGYSVSREKKERFSLILESASTNQTSMYLCASSLRRNTGPWGDEQYFGPGTRLTVT.

V gene TRBV9 combines with J gene TRBJ1-1, with D hard to call. Germline values: CDR1 SGDLS, CDR2 YYNGEE. The CDR3 covers 15 residues. V dropped 0 bases and J dropped 3 bases, with 12 bases sitting between them. The CDR3 loop reads CASSVAHRFDTEAFF. CDR3 DNA: TGTGCCAGCAGCGTAGCGCACCGGTTCGACACTGAAGCTTTCTTT.

The CDR3 protein is CASSTTARTSGSVYNEQFF. The CDR3 DNA is TGTGCCAGCAGTACCACGGCAAGGACTAGCGGGAGTGTATACAATGAGCAGTTCTTC. This sequence joins TRBV28 and TRBJ2-1; 13 bases fit TRBD2. V trimming: 5 bases; J trimming: 4 bases; junction bases outside the gene matches: 14. The CDR3 is 19 amino acids. In germline, CDR1 is MDHEN, CDR2 SYDVKM.